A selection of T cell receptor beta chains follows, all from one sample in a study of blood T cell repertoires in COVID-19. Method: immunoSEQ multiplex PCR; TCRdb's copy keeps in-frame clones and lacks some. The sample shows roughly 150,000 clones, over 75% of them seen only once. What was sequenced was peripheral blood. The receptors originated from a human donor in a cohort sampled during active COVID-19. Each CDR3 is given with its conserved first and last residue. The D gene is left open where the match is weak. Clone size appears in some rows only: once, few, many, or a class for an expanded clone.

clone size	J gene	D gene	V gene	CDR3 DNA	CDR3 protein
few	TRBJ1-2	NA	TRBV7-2	TGTGCCAGCAGCTTCAGCGATCCTCAAAGGGGCTACACCTTC	CASSFSDPQRGYTF
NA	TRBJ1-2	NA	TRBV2	TGTGCCAGCAGCTGGAGACAGGAGTCGTATGGCTACACCTTC	CASSWRQESYGYTF
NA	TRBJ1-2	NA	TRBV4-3	TGCGCCAGCAGCCAAGACCAGGGAGGCTATGGCTACACCTTC	CASSQDQGGYGYTF
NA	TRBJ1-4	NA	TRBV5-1	TGCGCCAGCAGCTTGGAACACCTAGGGGAACTGTTTTTT	CASSLEHLGELFF
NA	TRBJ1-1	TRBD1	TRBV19	TGTGCCAGTGCCGGGGGACAGGTGAACACTGAAGCTTTCTTT	CASAGGQVNTEAFF
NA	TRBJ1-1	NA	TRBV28	TGTGCCAGCAGTACCCCCGGACAGATGAACACTGAAGCTTTCTTT	CASSTPGQMNTEAFF
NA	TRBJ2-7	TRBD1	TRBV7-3	TGTGCCAGCAGCCAAAACAGGGGCCACGAGCAGTACTTC	CASSQNRGHEQYF
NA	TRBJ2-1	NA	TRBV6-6	TGTGCCACAGGTCTGAATGAGCAGTTCTTC	CATGLNEQFF
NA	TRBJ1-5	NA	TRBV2	TGTGCCAGCAGCGGAGGGGTGGGCAATCAGCCCCAGCATTTT	CASSGGVGNQPQHF
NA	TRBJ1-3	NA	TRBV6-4	TGTGCCAGCTCCAGGAAGGCCACCTCTGGAAACACCATATATTTT	CASSRKATSGNTIYF
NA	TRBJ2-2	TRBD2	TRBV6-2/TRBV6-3	TGTGCCAGCAGTTCCTGGACTAGCGGGAACACCGGGGAGCTGTTTTTT	CASSSWTSGNTGELFF
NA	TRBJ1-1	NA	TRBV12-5	TGTGCTAGTGGTTTGGTTTTTGGGACACCGAACACTGAAGCTTTCTTT	CASGLVFGTPNTEAFF
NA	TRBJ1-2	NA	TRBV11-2	TGTGCCAGCAGCTCTACGAGTATCGGCTATGGCTACACCTTC	CASSSTSIGYGYTF
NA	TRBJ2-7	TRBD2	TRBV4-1	TGCGCCAGCAGCCAGGCTAGCGGGGCCGGCTACGAGCAGTACTTC	CASSQASGAGYEQYF
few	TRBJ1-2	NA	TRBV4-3	TGCGCCAGCAGCCAAGATTTTACAGGGAACTATGGCTACACCTTC	CASSQDFTGNYGYTF
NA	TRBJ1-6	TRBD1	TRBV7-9	TGTGCCAGCAGCTCCTACGGACAGGGAAGGCCTTCACCCCTCCACTTT	CASSSYGQGRPSPLHF
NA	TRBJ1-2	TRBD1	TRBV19	TGTGCCAGTAGGACGCCGGGACAGGGTCCCTATGGCTACACCTTC	CASRTPGQGPYGYTF
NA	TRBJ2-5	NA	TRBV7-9	TGTGCCAGCAGCTTAAGTACGGGGGTAATGGAGACCCAGTACTTC	CASSLSTGVMETQYF
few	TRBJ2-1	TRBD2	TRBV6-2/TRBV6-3	TGTGCCAGCAGTTACGAGGGACTAGCCTATGAGCAGTTCTTC	CASSYEGLAYEQFF
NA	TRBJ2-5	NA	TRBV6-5	TGTGCCAGCAGTCGACTGGATCGGGAGACCCAGTACTTC	CASSRLDRETQYF
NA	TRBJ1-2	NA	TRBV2	TGTGCCACCAACAATAACTATGGCTACACCTTC	CATNNNYGYTF
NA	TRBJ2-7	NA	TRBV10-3	TGTGCCATCAGTGAGTCGAGGGAGTCCTACGAGCAGTACTTC	CAISESRESYEQYF
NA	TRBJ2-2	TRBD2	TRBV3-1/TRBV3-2	TGTGCCAGCAGCCAAGGTCCCCCGACTAGCGGGAGTGGCCGGGAGCTGTTTTTT	CASSQGPPTSGSGRELFF
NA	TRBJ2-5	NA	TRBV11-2	TGTGCCAGCAGCTTATCACGAGGGGGATTGGAGACCCAGTACTTC	CASSLSRGGLETQYF
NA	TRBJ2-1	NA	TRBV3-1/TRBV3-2	TGTGCCAGCAGCCAAGATCTTTTACGGGAGAATGAGCAGTTCTTC	CASSQDLLRENEQFF
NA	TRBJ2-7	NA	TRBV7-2	TGTGCCAGCAGCTTAGCGAGAGGAATATACGAGCAGTACTTC	CASSLARGIYEQYF
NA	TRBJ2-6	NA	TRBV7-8	TGTGCCAGCAGCTTAGTTAAGACAGGTCGCTCTGGGGCCAACGTCCTGACTTTC	CASSLVKTGRSGANVLTF
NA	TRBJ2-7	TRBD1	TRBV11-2	TGTGCCAGCAGCTTAGGTTCAGGGGGTCTCTACGAGCAGTACTTC	CASSLGSGGLYEQYF